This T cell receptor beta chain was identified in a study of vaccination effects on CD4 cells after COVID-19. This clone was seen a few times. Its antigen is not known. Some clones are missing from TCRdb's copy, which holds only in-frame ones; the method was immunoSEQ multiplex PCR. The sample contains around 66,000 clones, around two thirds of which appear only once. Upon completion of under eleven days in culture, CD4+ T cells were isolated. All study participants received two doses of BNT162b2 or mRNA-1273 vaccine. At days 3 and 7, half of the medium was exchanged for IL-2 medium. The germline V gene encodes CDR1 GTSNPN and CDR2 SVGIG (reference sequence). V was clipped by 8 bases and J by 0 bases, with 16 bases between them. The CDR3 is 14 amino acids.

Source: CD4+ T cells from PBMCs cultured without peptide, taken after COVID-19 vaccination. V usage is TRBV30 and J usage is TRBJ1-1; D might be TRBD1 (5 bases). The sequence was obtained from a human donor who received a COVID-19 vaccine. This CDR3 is CARTSGVLNTEAFF. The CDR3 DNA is TGTGCCAGAACCTCGGGGGTGCTGAACACTGAAGCTTTCTTT.